This T cell receptor (beta chain) was captured in a study of CD8+ T cells in alopecia areata (dated by TCRdb to the late 2010s). Regarding the complete study: The study used high-throughput TCRbeta sequencing to examine T cell clonal expansion in alopecia areata, in both the C3H/HeJ mouse model and human patients. immunoSEQ multiplex PCR using 35 Vbeta forward primers and 13 Jbeta reverse primers was used to amplify TCRbeta CDR3 regions. RNA was extracted with the PAXgene miRNA kit for fixed scalp, the miRNeasy kit for PBMCs, and the RNeasy kit for mouse skin. Clonality in the scalp was compared among normal scalp (n=4), patchy alopecia areata scalp (n=8), and alopecia totalis/universalis scalp (n=8). Human TCRbeta sequencing covered scalp tissue and sorted CD4+ and CD8+ peripheral blood T cells from patchy and totalis/universalis alopecia areata patients and healthy controls. Paper-wide results and their limitations: Scalp TCR repertoire analysis is complicated because resident alphabeta T cells in normal human skin are also sequenced, whereas mouse skin is dominated by gammadelta T cells. Shared TCR sequences between patients were less evident than in mice, which may be partly attributable to HLA diversity in the patient population. Compared with normal scalp, lesional scalp, particularly in alopecia totalis/universalis, had higher clonality and more expanded CD8+ clones, which suggests antigenic drive.

Cut back by 6 bases and 4 bases, the V and J ends lie 19 bases apart. The CDR3 runs 15 amino acids, cysteine and phenylalanine included. The kept DNA is CDR3 alone, 45 bases in frame from the first base. CDR1 and CDR2, per the germline V gene, are MDHEN and SYDVKM. This clone was seen only a few times. The antigen it binds to is not known. There are no base qualities to consult, and no much larger clone falls within one base. PBMCs were isolated by density centrifugation and stained for CD3, CD4 and CD8, after which CD4+ and CD8+ T cells were sorted on a FACSAria. Unaffected controls provided scalp biopsies and blood samples. The protocol used for the library was the immunoSEQ multiplex PCR assay. To provide template for TCR sequencing, every sample had RNA extracted and reverse transcribed into cDNA. First-strand cDNA was synthesized using SuperScript III with a 2:1 mix of oligo-dT and random hexamers. Amplification bias was assessed with a synthetic immune receptor repertoire, and residual bias was removed computationally. The published analysis was carried out like this. Raw reads were preprocessed to remove errors, and CDR3 was defined according to IMGT conventions as the region from the conserved cysteine to phenylalanine. Clonality was calculated as 1 minus Shannon entropy normalized by log2 of the number of productive unique TCRs. CD4 or CD8 identity of scalp clones was inferred by cross-referencing scalp TCRbeta sequences with sorted blood CD4 and CD8 repertoires. Drawn from immuneACCESS, this table holds only the in-frame rearrangements with V and J called that TCRdb kept. Clones are partly lost; checked studies trace under half to an unresolved V gene and leave the rest unexplained. The V and J calls and clone size are taken from that table; D and trimming were inferred from the DNA. This sample holds some 180,000 clones; about 56% were observed only once. The leading ten clones occupy over 4% of the sample.

The source is a human donor in good health. The specimen was CD8+ T cells sorted from blood. This sequence uses TRBV28 and TRBJ2-7; a tentative D call is TRBD1 (6 bases match). At the DNA level, the sequence is TGTGCCAGCAGATTACAGGGTTACAGATGGTACGAGCAGTACTTC. This sequence encodes CASRLQGYRWYEQYF.